A single sample is the source of the 26 T cell receptor beta chains below, sequenced in a study of response to subunit inactivated influenza vaccine. A single record per CDR3 protein comes from TCRdb applying MiXCR to the RT-PCR reads. The table has around 480,000 distinct CDR3 sequences, more than 15% seen once. Sequencing was performed on CD4+ T cells sorted from PBMCs, taken less than 30 months after vaccination. These TCRs come from a man between 45 and 75 years old who received an inactivated influenza vaccine.

The sample holds a few counts of this clonotype. The V gene is TRBV20-1, the J gene TRBJ1-1, with D uncertain. Germline CDR1 is DFQATT and CDR2 is SNEGSKA (reference sequence). The CDR3 is 10 residues long. Deletions cut 6 bases from V and 3 bases from J, with 5 bases between. The CDR3, as DNA: TGCAGTGCGCTGCACACTGAAGCTTTCTTT. This encodes CSALHTEAFF.

The chain links TRBV20-1 to TRBJ1-6; a weak D match, TRBD1 (5 bases). V shed 6 bases and J shed 13 bases, with 19 bases lying between them. CDR1 DFQATT and CDR2 SNEGSKA come from the germline V gene (reference sequence). The CDR3 is 13 amino acids. CDR3 protein: CSARTDPGGPLHF. The CDR3 coding sequence is TGCAGTGCCAGGACCGACCCCGGGGGGCCCCTCCACTTT.

This clonotype was observed a handful of times. The rearrangement joins TRBV6-1 to TRBJ1-5; no clear D gene. V lost 1 base and J 7 bases, leaving 11 bases between the germline ends. The germline CDR1 and CDR2 sequences are MNHNS and SASEGT. There are 14 residues in the CDR3. CDR3 DNA: TGTGCCAGCAGTGAAGTTGTTTGGGGACAGCCCCAGCATTTT. It translates to CASSEVVWGQPQHF.

This clonotype occurred a few times. This sequence joins TRBV9 and TRBJ2-3, with D unresolved. Deletions cut 0 bases from V and 2 bases from J, with 7 bases between. CDR3 length equals 14 residues. Per germline, CDR1 SGDLS and CDR2 YYNGEE. The CDR3 region is CASSVAAITDTQYF. In DNA form, the CDR3 reads TGTGCCAGCAGCGTAGCGGCTATCACAGATACGCAGTATTTT.

This clonotype was observed a few times. This chain links TRBV28 with TRBJ1-2; TRBD1 aligns across 7 bases. The J segment lost 6 bases and the V segment lost 1 base, leaving 5 bases of the junction unmatched. The V gene's germline CDR1 is MDHEN and CDR2 SYDVKM. There are 14 residues in the CDR3. CDR3 loop: CASSLSRGGHGYTF. The CDR3 DNA is TGTGCCAGCAGTTTATCCCGAGGGGGCCATGGCTACACCTTC.

This clonotype was seen a few times. This chain links TRBV28 with TRBJ1-4; TRBD1 aligns across 7 bases. Germline V CDR1 and CDR2: MDHEN, SYDVKM. The junction had 4 bases not matched to a gene; V was cut back by 5 bases and J by 4 bases. This CDR3 contains 14 residues. For the CDR3, the DNA is TGTGCCAGCAGTGACAGGGTCTTTAATGAAAAACTGTTTTTT. It translates to CASSDRVFNEKLFF.

The chain couples TRBV19 to TRBJ2-7, with TRBD2 as a possible D gene (5 bases). CDR1 and CDR2 (germline): LNHDA, SQIVND (reference sequence). The CDR3 runs 14 residues. V lost 6 bases and J lost 2, with 14 bases in between. The CDR3 region is CASSTSGFAYEQYF. DNA for the CDR3: TGTGCCAGTAGCACCTCGGGGTTCGCCTACGAGCAGTACTTC.

This clonotype was detected ten times or more. V and J are TRBV5-6 and TRBJ2-7; D gene unclear. Trimming removed 1 base from V and 5 bases from J, with 10 bases in between. Per the germline V gene, CDR1 is SGHDT and CDR2 is YYEEEE. CDR3 size: 13 residues. Here the CDR3 DNA reads TGTGCCAGCAGCTTGCGCGGAACCAACGAGCAGTACTTC. It specifies CASSLRGTNEQYF.

This clonotype occurred a few times. This rearrangement joins TRBV6-1 to TRBJ1-5; D ambiguous. V lost 3 bases, J lost 0 bases, and 18 bases lay in between. CDR1 is MNHNS and CDR2 is SASEGT in the germline V gene. The CDR3 spans 18 residues. The CDR3 sequence is CASSETRPLIYSNQPQHF. In nucleotides, the CDR3 is TGTGCCAGCAGTGAGACCCGGCCGCTAATATATAGCAATCAGCCCCAGCATTTT.

J is TRBJ2-5 and V is TRBV20-1; 11 bases agree with TRBD2. V trimming: 5 bases; J trimming: 7 bases; junction bases outside the gene matches: 9. The CDR3 contains 14 residues. Germline V gene data show CDR1 as DFQATT and CDR2 as SNEGSKA (reference sequence). The CDR3 DNA reads TGCAGTGCTGAAAATAGCGGGGGGGCCGTGACCCAGTACTTC. This gives the protein CSAENSGGAVTQYF.

This clonotype appeared a few times. The genes are TRBV10-3 and TRBJ2-1; D may match TRBD1 or TRBD2 (5 bases each). The V gene lost 8 bases and the J gene lost 14 bases, with 22 bases spanning the gap. Germline CDR1 and CDR2: ENHRY and SYGVKD. The CDR3 sequence is 13 residues long. CDR3 region: CAIARAPGRQEFF. The CDR3 coding sequence is TGTGCCATCGCTCGAGCCCCGGGGCGGCAGGAGTTCTTC.

In this sample, this clonotype turned up a few times. CDR3 amino acids: CASSPRGSTNEKLFF. The CDR3 DNA reads as TGTGCCAGCTCACCAAGGGGGTCAACTAATGAAAAACTGTTTTTT. The chain uses TRBV18 and TRBJ1-4, with a weak D call TRBD1 (6 bases). V was cut by 2 bases and J by 0 bases, with 7 bases left in between. The germline CDR1 and CDR2 sequences are KGHSH and LQKENI. The CDR3 totals 15 residues.

This chain connects TRBV20-1 to TRBJ1-1; 9 bases match TRBD1. The junction had 5 bases not matched to a gene; V was cut back by 4 bases and J by 8 bases. Germline assignment: CDR1 DFQATT and CDR2 SNEGSKA (reference sequence). The CDR3 totals 12 residues. The CDR3: CSANRQGVEAFF. In DNA, the CDR3 is TGCAGTGCTAACAGACAGGGGGTGGAAGCTTTCTTT.

This chain joins TRBV10-3 and TRBJ2-1, with 8 nucleotides matching TRBD2. The CDR3 length is 16 residues. The germline CDR1 and CDR2 sequences are ENHRY and SYGVKD. V trimming: 2 bases; J trimming: 0 bases; junction bases outside the gene matches: 3. The CDR3 reads CAISEPSGGSYNEQFF. The CDR3 DNA follows: TGTGCCATCAGTGAGCCGAGCGGGGGCTCCTACAATGAGCAGTTCTTC.

This chain links TRBV12-3 or TRBV12-4 with TRBJ2-7, with D possibly TRBD1 on 5 matching bases. The V and J ends lost 4 bases and 4 bases respectively, with 11 bases between them. The CDR3 spans 13 residues. Written as DNA, the CDR3 is TGTGCCAGCAGTTACAGGCTAGGGTACGAGCAGTACTTC. Protein: CASSYRLGYEQYF.

This clonotype was counted a few times. The chain has TRBV6-1 and TRBJ2-7; TRBD2 might be the D (6 bases). Trimming took off 6 bases at V and 3 bases at J, with 15 bases between the two ends. The CDR3 runs to 14 residues. Germline CDR1 is MNHNS and CDR2 is SASEGT. CDR3 sequence reads: CASRPGLRNYEQYF. The CDR3 region has the DNA TGTGCCAGCAGACCGGGACTCCGAAACTACGAGCAGTACTTC.

Written as DNA, the CDR3 is TGTGCCAGCAGTCCGGGGACAGGGGGCGCATGGACTGAAGCTTTCTTT. Translated: CASSPGTGGAWTEAFF. V gene TRBV12-3 or TRBV12-4 combines with J gene TRBJ1-1, with 12 bases identical to TRBD1. CDR3 length: 16 amino acids. V lost 5 bases, J lost 5 bases, and 9 bases stayed unmatched.

The V gene is TRBV5-1, the J gene TRBJ2-7; D call uncertain. Per the germline V gene, CDR1 is SGHRS and CDR2 is YFSETQ. V lost 2 bases and J 2 bases, leaving 11 bases between the germline ends. This CDR3 spans 14 amino acids. The CDR3 loop reads CASSLMDGPYEQYF. CDR3 coding DNA: TGCGCCAGCAGCTTAATGGACGGTCCCTACGAGCAGTACTTC.

Notes on this clonotype: The junction departs from the called germline gene at one end, perhaps through a read error. J is TRBJ2-7 and V is TRBV10-3, with D maybe TRBD1 (6 bases). CDR3 length: 13 residues. CDR1 ENHRY and CDR2 SYGVKD come from the germline V gene. In DNA, the CDR3 is TGTGCCATCGGTGACAGGCTCTCCTACGAGCAGTACTTC. Its protein product is CAIGDRLSYEQYF.

This clonotype showed up just a few times. V is TRBV29-1 and J is TRBJ1-2, with D hard to call. This CDR3 is 13 amino acids long. CDR1 SQVTM and CDR2 ANQGSEA come from the germline V gene. Trimming left V 7 bases short and J 6 bases short, with 18 bases between. The chain's CDR3 is CSATPTGGNGYTF. DNA for the CDR3: TGCAGCGCAACTCCAACGGGAGGGAATGGCTACACCTTC.

The rearrangement links TRBV7-6 to TRBJ1-4; unclear D gene. Trimming stripped 8 bases from V and 8 bases from J, with 9 bases between. The length of the CDR3 is 11 residues. Looked up from germline, CDR1 is SGHVS and CDR2 is FNYEAQ. CDR3 in DNA: TGTGCCAGCGGTTCAGGCGAAAAACTGTTTTTT. Protein sequence: CASGSGEKLFF.

This clonotype was found a few times. The chain joins TRBV24-1 to TRBJ1-2; D not resolved. CDR1 and CDR2 (germline): KGHDR, SFDVKD. The CDR3 is 12 amino acids. Trimming took off 9 bases at V and 2 bases at J, with 9 bases between the two ends. The CDR3 DNA is TGTGCCACCTCGAACGGAAACTATGGCTACACCTTC. It is translated as CATSNGNYGYTF.

This clonotype was counted only a few times. The chain combines TRBV5-1 with TRBJ2-3; possible D gene TRBD2, 5 bases. This CDR3 region has 14 residues. Per the germline V gene, CDR1 is SGHRS and CDR2 is YFSETQ. V was cut by 5 bases and J by 4 bases, with 14 bases left in between. The CDR3 DNA follows: TGCGCCAGCAGTTGGGCTAGCTTAGCAGATACGCAGTATTTT. Residues: CASSWASLADTQYF.

The genes are TRBV11-2 and TRBJ2-3, with D possibly being TRBD2 (5 bases). Trimming removed 3 bases from V and 1 base from J, with 20 bases in between. The CDR3 loop spans 18 amino acids. Per the germline V gene, CDR1 is SGHAT and CDR2 is FQNNGV. CDR3 nucleotide sequence: TGTGCCAGCAGCTTTTCCTTGCGCCTACCCGGGGGCACAGATACGCAGTATTTT. It specifies CASSFSLRLPGGTDTQYF.

The gene calls are TRBV5-1 and TRBJ2-1; D uncertain. V was trimmed by 0 bases and J by 8 bases, leaving 15 bases between them. Germline V lookup: CDR1 SGHRS, CDR2 YFSETQ. This CDR3 has 15 residues. The CDR3 DNA reads as TGCGCCAGCAGCTTGGCTGCTTTAACTGACGATGAGCAGTTCTTC. Amino acid sequence: CASSLAALTDDEQFF.

J is TRBJ2-7 and V is TRBV5-6; the D gene is possibly TRBD2 (6 bases). This CDR3 is built from 13 residues. V lost 6 bases, J lost 5 bases, and 15 bases lay in between. The germline V gene encodes CDR1 SGHDT and CDR2 YYEEEE. The CDR3 nucleotides read TGTGCCAGCACGCGACAGCGGGCCCACGAGCAGTACTTC. Translated, it gives CASTRQRAHEQYF.